This TCR beta chain was captured by sequencing in a study of beta chain features in type 1 diabetes. V gave up 0 bases and J gave up 0 bases, with 8 bases separating them. The CDR3 runs 15 residues. Germline values: CDR1 SGHRS, CDR2 YFSETQ. Each of the CD4+ naive, central memory, regulatory and stem cell-like memory populations was sorted via CD45RO/CCR7/CD25/CD127/CD95/CD27. Expressed TCRB transcripts were sequenced because the entire RNA isolate underwent reverse transcription. The method was immunoSEQ multiplex PCR; TCRdb's version includes in-frame clones alone and lacks a portion of them. The top ten clones hold 0.025% to 0.03% of a sample with some 270,000 clones, around an eighth of them seen once.

The TCR was taken from a woman aged 40 to 50 in good health. The chain recombines TRBV5-1 with TRBJ2-3; D is unclear. The sequencing input was naive CD4+ T cells from blood. CDR3 region: CASSLAGSSTDTQYF. The CDR3 nucleotides are TGCGCCAGCAGCTTGGCCGGTTCTAGCACAGATACGCAGTATTTT.